Listed below are T cell receptor beta chains from one sample, sequenced in a study of blood T cell repertoires in COVID-19. Repertoires were generated with immunoSEQ multiplex PCR, while TCRdb's copy carries only in-frame clones and drops some. The top ten hold 1% of the sample, which has 250,000 to 400,000 clones, around 86% seen once. Sequencing input: peripheral blood. The source of these receptors is a man aged 50-59 years with active or convalescent COVID-19. The CDR3 runs from the conserved cysteine through the conserved F or W. A D gene is named only where the DNA matches it firmly. The size of a clone is reported for some rows only, either as once, few or many, or as a class for expanded clones.

cdr3_aa | cdr3_nt | v_call | clone_size | j_call | cdr3_length | d_call
CAWSRRGGSGPSRF | TGTGCCTGGAGTCGTCGGGGTGGTAGCGGACCCAGTCGCTTC | TRBV30 | NA | TRBJ2-4 | 14 | NA
CASSSLGRAGNTIYF | TGTGCCAGCAGCTCCCTCGGGAGGGCTGGAAACACCATATATTTT | TRBV3-1/TRBV3-2 | NA | TRBJ1-3 | 15 | NA
CATSRDGEGAHQPQHF | TGTGCCACCAGCAGAGATGGAGAGGGGGCTCATCAGCCCCAGCATTTT | TRBV15 | few | TRBJ1-5 | 16 | TRBD1
CASSRGTNSGNTIYF | TGTGCTAGCAGCCGTGGGACAAACTCTGGAAACACCATATATTTT | TRBV7-7 | NA | TRBJ1-3 | 15 | NA
CASSPSGDGNSPLHF | TGTGCCAGCAGCCCCTCAGGGGATGGGAATTCACCCCTCCACTTT | TRBV7-3 | NA | TRBJ1-6 | 15 | NA
CASSYSYTGVNEKLFF | TGTGCCAGCAGTTACTCTTATACAGGGGTAAATGAAAAACTGTTTTTT | TRBV6-5 | NA | TRBJ1-4 | 16 | TRBD1
CASSLLTSGVPEAFF | TGTGCCAGCAGTTTACTGACCTCAGGGGTCCCTGAAGCTTTCTTT | TRBV28 | NA | TRBJ1-1 | 15 | NA
CASSLLGLARDEQYF | TGTGCCAGCAGTTTACTGGGACTAGCCCGGGACGAGCAGTACTTC | TRBV28 | NA | TRBJ2-7 | 15 | TRBD2
CASASGSQPQHF | TGTGCCAGTGCGTCAGGGTCTCAGCCCCAGCATTTT | TRBV19 | NA | TRBJ1-5 | 12 | NA
CASSRGEYEKLFF | TGTGCCAGCAGCAGGGGAGAATATGAAAAACTGTTTTTT | TRBV7-9 | NA | TRBJ1-4 | 13 | NA
CASSSTGAGVYSNQPQHF | TGTGCCAGCAGTTCGACAGGGGCCGGGGTATATAGCAATCAGCCCCAGCATTTT | TRBV28 | NA | TRBJ1-5 | 18 | TRBD1
CASRLTGYNEQFF | TGTGCCAGCAGGCTTACAGGTTACAATGAGCAGTTCTTC | TRBV2 | once | TRBJ2-1 | 13 | NA
CASSLTTGTNNEQFF | TGCGCCAGCAGCTTGACCACGGGAACAAACAATGAGCAGTTCTTC | TRBV5-1 | NA | TRBJ2-1 | 15 | NA
CASSQGQGETQYF | TGTGCCAGCAGCCAAGGACAGGGGGAGACCCAGTACTTC | TRBV3-1/TRBV3-2 | NA | TRBJ2-5 | 13 | TRBD1
CASSVVSNTEAFF | TGTGCCAGCAGCGTAGTATCGAACACTGAAGCTTTCTTT | TRBV9 | many | TRBJ1-1 | 13 | NA
CASSYRDSSYEQYF | TGTGCCAGCAGTTACCGGGATAGCTCCTACGAGCAGTACTTC | TRBV6-5 | NA | TRBJ2-7 | 14 | NA
CASSLDRAQETQYF | TGTGCCAGCAGCTTAGACAGGGCTCAAGAGACCCAGTACTTC | TRBV7-3 | NA | TRBJ2-5 | 14 | TRBD1
CASSYWTSGRETQYF | TGTGCCAGCAGTTACTGGACTAGCGGGCGGGAGACCCAGTACTTC | TRBV6-2/TRBV6-3 | few | TRBJ2-5 | 15 | TRBD2
CASKADRVGTEAFF | TGCGCCAGCAAAGCGGACAGGGTGGGGACTGAAGCTTTCTTT | TRBV10-1 | NA | TRBJ1-1 | 14 | TRBD1
CASSLIPGQGARTGSYEQYF | TGTGCCAGCAGCTTGATTCCGGGACAGGGGGCCCGCACTGGATCCTACGAGCAGTACTTC | TRBV21-1 | NA | TRBJ2-7 | 20 | NA
CASSRSGNPDTQYF | TGTGCCAGCAGTCGTAGCGGGAATCCAGATACGCAGTATTTT | TRBV9 | NA | TRBJ2-3 | 14 | TRBD2
CASSLQGVGSNQPQHF | TGTGCCAGCAGCTTACAGGGAGTCGGGAGCAATCAGCCCCAGCATTTT | TRBV5-5 | NA | TRBJ1-5 | 16 | NA
CATSRGGTAYEQYF | TGTGCCACCAGCAGAGGCGGGACCGCCTACGAGCAGTACTTC | TRBV15 | few | TRBJ2-7 | 14 | NA
CASSPRQALNTEAFF | TGTGCCAGCAGCCCCCGACAGGCCCTTAACACTGAAGCTTTCTTT | TRBV7-3 | NA | TRBJ1-1 | 15 | NA
CASSPGLAGTTQYF | TGTGCCAGCAGCCCCGGACTAGCGGGCACGACGCAGTATTTT | TRBV14 | NA | TRBJ2-3 | 14 | TRBD2
CATSLGAMNTEAFF | TGTGCCACCAGCCTAGGGGCCATGAACACTGAAGCTTTCTTT | TRBV15 | NA | TRBJ1-1 | 14 | NA
CASSPSRINSGNTIYF | TGTGCCAGTAGTCCATCCAGGATCAACTCTGGAAACACCATATATTTT | TRBV19 | few | TRBJ1-3 | 16 | NA
CASSPKNRTVRNEKLFF | TGTGCCAGCAGCCCCAAGAATCGGACAGTTCGAAATGAAAAACTGTTTTTT | TRBV11-3 | few | TRBJ1-4 | 17 | NA
CASSLDRNTEAFF | TGTGCCAGCAGCTTAGACAGGAACACTGAAGCTTTCTTT | TRBV13 | NA | TRBJ1-1 | 13 | NA
CASSIRGLVKDPNTGELFF | TGTGCCAGTAGTATCCGTGGACTAGTAAAGGATCCGAACACCGGGGAGCTGTTTTTT | TRBV19 | once | TRBJ2-2 | 19 | TRBD2
CASSREERAPQHF | TGTGCCAGTAGTAGAGAAGAGAGAGCGCCCCAGCATTTT | TRBV19 | once | TRBJ1-5 | 13 | NA
CASSLTGSYGYTF | TGCGCCAGCAGTTTGACAGGAAGCTATGGCTACACCTTC | TRBV4-1 | NA | TRBJ1-2 | 13 | NA
CASSPVEAGGLDTQYF | TGCGCCAGCTCGCCGGTCGAGGCAGGGGGCTTAGATACGCAGTATTTT | TRBV4-3 | NA | TRBJ2-3 | 16 | TRBD1
CASCRFNEKLFF | TGTGCCAGCTGCCGGTTTAATGAAAAACTGTTTTTT | TRBV2 | once | TRBJ1-4 | 12 | NA
CASSLGPPKRAQETQYF | TGTGCCAGCAGCTTGGGGCCCCCTAAGCGGGCGCAAGAGACCCAGTACTTC | TRBV5-6 | NA | TRBJ2-5 | 17 | NA
CASSQRGRDLQLAFF | TGCGCCAGCAGCCAACGCGGACGGGACTTACAACTCGCTTTCTTT | TRBV4-1 | NA | TRBJ1-1 | 15 | NA